This TCR beta chain was identified during a study of cytomegalovirus exposure and HLA in healthy donors. Across the whole study: Prior work identified 117 million unique TCR beta sequences in approximately 180 million T cells. Study-level results: Later genetic work tied a missense DCLRE1C variant to beta-chain V and J trimming. The only immune exposure information that was available was CMV serostatus.

Germline CDR1 reads SGHAT; CDR2 reads FQDESV (reference sequence). Germline trimming cut 2 bases from V and 7 bases from J; bases unmatched to any gene: 8. CDR3 length: 16 amino acids. In the case of this clone: The antigen remains undetermined.

The PCR employed 60 Vbeta primers together with 13 Jbeta primers. Produced via immunoSEQ multiplex PCR; TCRdb's table is partial and in-frame only. This repertoire shows 75,000 to 90,000 clones, around three fifths found once; its top ten account for over 14%. This clonotype originated in a middle-aged woman in good health and CMV-seropositive. This chain joins TRBV11-1 and TRBJ2-1, with TRBD2 identical over 10 bases. Sample: PBMCs. For the CDR3, the DNA is TGTGCCAGCAGCTTAACTAGCGGGATTAGTCAGAATGAGCAGTTCTTC. Translating gives CASSLTSGISQNEQFF.